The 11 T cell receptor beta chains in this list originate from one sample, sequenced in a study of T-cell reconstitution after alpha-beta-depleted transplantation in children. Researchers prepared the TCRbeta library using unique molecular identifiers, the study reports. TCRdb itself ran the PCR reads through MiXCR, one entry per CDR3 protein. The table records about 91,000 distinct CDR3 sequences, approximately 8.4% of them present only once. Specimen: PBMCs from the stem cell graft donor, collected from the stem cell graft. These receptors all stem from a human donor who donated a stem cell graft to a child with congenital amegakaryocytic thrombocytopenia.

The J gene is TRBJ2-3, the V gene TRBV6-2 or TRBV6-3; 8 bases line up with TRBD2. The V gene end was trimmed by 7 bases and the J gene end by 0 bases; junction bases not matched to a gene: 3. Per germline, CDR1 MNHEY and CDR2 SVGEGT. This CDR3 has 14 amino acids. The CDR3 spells CASTTGGSTDTQYF. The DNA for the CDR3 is TGTGCCAGCACGACGGGAGGGAGCACAGATACGCAGTATTTT.

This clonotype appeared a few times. For the CDR3, the DNA is TGTGCCAGCAGCTCCGGGACAGGGTCCACCGGGGAGCTGTTTTTT. It is translated as CASSSGTGSTGELFF. The chain couples TRBV12-3 or TRBV12-4 to TRBJ2-2, with 9 positions matching TRBD1. The CDR3 loop spans 15 amino acids. V trimming: 6 bases; J trimming: 4 bases; junction bases outside the gene matches: 6.

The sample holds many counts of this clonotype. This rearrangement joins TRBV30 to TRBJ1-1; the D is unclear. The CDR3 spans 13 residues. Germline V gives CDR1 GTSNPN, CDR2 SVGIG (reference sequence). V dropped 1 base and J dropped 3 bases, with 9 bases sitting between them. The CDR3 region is CAWSAMDYTEAFF. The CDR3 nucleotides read TGTGCCTGGAGTGCGATGGACTACACTGAAGCTTTCTTT.

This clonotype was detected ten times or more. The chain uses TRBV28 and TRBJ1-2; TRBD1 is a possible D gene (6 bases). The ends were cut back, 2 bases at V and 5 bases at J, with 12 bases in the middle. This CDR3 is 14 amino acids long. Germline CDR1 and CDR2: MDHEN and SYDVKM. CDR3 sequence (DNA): TGTGCCAGCAGTTTACAACAGGGAGAATATGGCTACACCTTC. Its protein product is CASSLQQGEYGYTF.

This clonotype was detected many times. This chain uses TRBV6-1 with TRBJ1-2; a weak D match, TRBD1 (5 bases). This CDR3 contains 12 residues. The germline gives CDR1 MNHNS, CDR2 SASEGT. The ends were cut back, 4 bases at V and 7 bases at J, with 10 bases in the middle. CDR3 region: CASSGQLGGYTF. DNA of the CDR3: TGTGCCAGCAGTGGACAGCTCGGTGGCTACACCTTC.

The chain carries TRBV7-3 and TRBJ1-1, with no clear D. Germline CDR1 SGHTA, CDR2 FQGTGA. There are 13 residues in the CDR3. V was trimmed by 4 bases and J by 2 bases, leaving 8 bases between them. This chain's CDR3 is CASSSAGNTEAFF. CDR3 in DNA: TGTGCCAGCAGCTCGGCAGGAAACACTGAAGCTTTCTTT.

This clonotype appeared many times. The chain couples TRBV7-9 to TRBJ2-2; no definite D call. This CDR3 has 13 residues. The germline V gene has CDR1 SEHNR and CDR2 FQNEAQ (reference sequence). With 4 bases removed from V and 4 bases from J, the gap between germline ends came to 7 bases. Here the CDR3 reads CASSSDVTGELFF. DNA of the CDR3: TGTGCCAGCAGCTCGGACGTCACCGGGGAGCTGTTTTTT.

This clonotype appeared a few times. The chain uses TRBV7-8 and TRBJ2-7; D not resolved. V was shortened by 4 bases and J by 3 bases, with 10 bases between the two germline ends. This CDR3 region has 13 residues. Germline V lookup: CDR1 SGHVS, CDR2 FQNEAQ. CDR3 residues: CASSSRKDYEQYF. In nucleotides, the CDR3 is TGTGCCAGCAGCTCCCGGAAAGACTACGAGCAGTACTTC.

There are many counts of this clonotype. The chain's CDR3 is CASSLFSGGNYGYTF. CDR3 nucleotide sequence: TGTGCCAGCAGTTTGTTTTCGGGGGGTAACTATGGCTACACCTTC. This sequence joins TRBV12-3 or TRBV12-4 and TRBJ1-2; possible D gene TRBD1, 5 bases. The V end was cut by 3 bases, the J end by 1 base, with 12 bases between. The CDR3 sequence is 15 residues long.

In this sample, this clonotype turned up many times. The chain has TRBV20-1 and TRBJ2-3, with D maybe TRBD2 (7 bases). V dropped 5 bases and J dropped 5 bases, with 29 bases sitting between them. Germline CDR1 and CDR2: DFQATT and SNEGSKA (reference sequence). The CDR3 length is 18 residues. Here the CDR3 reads CSAPPGRFWGGQGDTQYF. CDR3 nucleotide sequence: TGCAGTGCTCCTCCCGGCAGGTTTTGGGGGGGCCAAGGAGATACGCAGTATTTT.

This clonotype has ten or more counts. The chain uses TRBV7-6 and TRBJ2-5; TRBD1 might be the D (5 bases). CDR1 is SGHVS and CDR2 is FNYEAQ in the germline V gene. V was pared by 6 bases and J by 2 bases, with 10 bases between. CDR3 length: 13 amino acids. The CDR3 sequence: CASSMGRQETQYF. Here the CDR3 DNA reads TGTGCCAGCAGTATGGGGCGTCAAGAGACCCAGTACTTC.